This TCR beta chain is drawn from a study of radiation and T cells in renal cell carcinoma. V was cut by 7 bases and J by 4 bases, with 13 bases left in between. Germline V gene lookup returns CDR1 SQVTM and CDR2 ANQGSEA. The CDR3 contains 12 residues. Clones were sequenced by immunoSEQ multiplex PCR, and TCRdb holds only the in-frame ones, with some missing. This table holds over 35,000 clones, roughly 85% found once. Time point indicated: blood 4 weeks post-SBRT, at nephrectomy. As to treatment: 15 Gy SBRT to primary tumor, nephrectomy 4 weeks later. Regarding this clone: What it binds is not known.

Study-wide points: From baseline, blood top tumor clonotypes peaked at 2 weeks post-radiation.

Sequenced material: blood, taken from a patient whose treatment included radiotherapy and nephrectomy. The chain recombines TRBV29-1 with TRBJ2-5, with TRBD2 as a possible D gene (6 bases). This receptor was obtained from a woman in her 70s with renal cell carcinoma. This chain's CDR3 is CSARTGGETQYF. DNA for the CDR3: TGCAGCGCTAGAACCGGGGGAGAGACCCAGTACTTC.